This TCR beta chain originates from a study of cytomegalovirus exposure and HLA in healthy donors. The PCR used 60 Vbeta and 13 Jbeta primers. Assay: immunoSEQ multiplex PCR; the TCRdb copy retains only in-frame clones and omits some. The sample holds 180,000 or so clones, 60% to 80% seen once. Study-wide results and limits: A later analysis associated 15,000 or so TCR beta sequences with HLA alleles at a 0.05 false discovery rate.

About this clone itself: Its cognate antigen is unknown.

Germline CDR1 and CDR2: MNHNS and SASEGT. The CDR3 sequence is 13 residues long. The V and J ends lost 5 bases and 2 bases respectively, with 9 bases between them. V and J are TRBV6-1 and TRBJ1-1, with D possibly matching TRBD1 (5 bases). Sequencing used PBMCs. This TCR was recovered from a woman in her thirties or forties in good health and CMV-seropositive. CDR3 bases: TGTGCCAGCAGTTTGACAGAAAACACTGAAGCTTTCTTT. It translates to CASSLTENTEAFF.